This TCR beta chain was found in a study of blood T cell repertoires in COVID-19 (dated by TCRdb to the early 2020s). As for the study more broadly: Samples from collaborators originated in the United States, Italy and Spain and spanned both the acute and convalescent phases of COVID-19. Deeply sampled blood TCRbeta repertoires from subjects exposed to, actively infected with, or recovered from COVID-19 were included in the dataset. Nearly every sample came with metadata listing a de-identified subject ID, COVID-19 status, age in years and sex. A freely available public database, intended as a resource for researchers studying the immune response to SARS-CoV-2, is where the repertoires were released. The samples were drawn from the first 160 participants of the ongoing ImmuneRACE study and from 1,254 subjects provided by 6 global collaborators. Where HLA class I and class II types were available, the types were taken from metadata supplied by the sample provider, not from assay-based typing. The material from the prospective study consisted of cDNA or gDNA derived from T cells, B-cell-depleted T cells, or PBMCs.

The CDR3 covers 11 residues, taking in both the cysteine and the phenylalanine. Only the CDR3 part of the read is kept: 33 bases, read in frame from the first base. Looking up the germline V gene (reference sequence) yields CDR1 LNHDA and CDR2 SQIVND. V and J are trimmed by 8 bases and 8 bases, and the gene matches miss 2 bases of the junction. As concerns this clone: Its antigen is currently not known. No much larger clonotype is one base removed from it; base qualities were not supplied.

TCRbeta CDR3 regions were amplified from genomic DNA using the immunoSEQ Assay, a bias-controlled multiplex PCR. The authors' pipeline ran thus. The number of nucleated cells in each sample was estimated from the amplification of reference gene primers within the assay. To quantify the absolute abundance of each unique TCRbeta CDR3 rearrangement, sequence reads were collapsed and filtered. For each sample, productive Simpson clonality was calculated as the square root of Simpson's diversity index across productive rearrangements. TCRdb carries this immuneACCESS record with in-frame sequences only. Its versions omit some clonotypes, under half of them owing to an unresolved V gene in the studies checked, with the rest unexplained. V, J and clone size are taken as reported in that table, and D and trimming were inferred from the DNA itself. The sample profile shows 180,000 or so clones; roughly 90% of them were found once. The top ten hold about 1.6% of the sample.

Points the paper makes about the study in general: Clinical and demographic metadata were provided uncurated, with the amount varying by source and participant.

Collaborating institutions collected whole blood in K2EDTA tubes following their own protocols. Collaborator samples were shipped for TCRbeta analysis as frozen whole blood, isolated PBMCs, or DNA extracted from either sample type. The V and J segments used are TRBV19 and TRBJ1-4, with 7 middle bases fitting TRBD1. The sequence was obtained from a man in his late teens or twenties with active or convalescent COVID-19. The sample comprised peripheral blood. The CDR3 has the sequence CASLRGEKLFF. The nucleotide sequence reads TGTGCCAGTCTCAGGGGGGAAAAACTGTTTTTT.